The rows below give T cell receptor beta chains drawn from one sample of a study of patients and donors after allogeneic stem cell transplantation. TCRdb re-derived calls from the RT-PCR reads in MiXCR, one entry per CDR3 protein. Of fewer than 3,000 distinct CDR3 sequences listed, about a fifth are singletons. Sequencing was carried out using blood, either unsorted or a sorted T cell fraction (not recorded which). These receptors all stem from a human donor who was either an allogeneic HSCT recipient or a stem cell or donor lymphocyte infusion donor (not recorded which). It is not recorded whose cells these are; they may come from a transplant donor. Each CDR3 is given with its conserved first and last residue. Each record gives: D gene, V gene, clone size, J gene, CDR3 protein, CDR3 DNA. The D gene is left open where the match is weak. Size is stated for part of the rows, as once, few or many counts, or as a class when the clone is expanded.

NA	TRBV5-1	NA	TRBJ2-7	CASSLGYEQYF	TGCGCCAGCAGCTTGGGCTACGAGCAGTACTTC
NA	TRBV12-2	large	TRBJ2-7	CASRRRLSPKAYEQYF	TGTGCAAGTCGCCGCAGACTCAGCCCTAAGGCCTACGAGCAGTACTTC
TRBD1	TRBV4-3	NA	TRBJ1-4	CASSQDLQGASLWNEKLFF	TGCGCCAGCAGCCAAGATTTACAGGGGGCTTCACTGTGGAATGAAAAACTGTTTTTT
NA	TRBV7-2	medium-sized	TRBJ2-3	CASSLLGPDTQYF	TGTGCCAGCAGCCTGCTCGGCCCAGATACGCAGTATTTT
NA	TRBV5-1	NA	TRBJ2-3	CASRGDPMDTQYF	TGCGCCAGCAGGGGAGACCCCATGGATACGCAGTATTTT
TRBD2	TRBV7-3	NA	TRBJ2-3	CASRANSGGTDTQYF	TGTGCCAGCCGAGCAAACAGCGGGGGGACAGATACGCAGTATTTT
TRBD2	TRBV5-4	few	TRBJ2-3	CASSAGGRSTDTQYF	TGTGCCAGCAGCGCGGGGGGGCGTTCCACAGATACGCAGTATTTT
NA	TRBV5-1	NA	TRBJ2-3	CASSLVAQISTDTQYF	TGCGCCAGCAGCTTGGTGGCACAGATCAGCACAGATACGCAGTATTTT
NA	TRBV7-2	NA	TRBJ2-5	CASSLGAETQYF	TGTGCCAGCAGCTTAGGAGCAGAGACCCAGTACTTC
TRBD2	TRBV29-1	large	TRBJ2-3	CSVVLAGSMDTQYF	TGCAGCGTTGTCCTAGCGGGGTCCATGGATACGCAGTATTTT
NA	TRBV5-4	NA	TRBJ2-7	CASSPSRASSYEQYF	TGTGCCAGCAGCCCTAGTAGAGCCAGCTCCTACGAGCAGTACTTC
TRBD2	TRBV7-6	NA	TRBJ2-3	CASSLVRGGTDTQYF	TGTGCCAGCAGCTTAGTGCGGGGGGGCACAGATACGCAGTATTTT
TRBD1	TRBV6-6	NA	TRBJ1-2	CASSHTQGEGYGYTF	TGTGCCAGCAGTCATACACAGGGGGAGGGCTATGGCTACACCTTC
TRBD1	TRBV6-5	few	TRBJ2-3	CASSLTGQGLTDTQYF	TGTGCCAGCAGTCTGACGGGACAGGGGTTAACAGATACGCAGTATTTT
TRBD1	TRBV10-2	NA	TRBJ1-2	CASREQGNYGYTF	TGCGCCAGCAGGGAACAGGGGAACTATGGCTACACCTTC
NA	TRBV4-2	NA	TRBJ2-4	CASSQEGRNTAKNIQYF	TGTGCCAGCAGCCAAGAGGGGCGGAATACCGCCAAAAACATTCAGTACTTC
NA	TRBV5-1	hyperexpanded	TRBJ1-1	CASSLAAQGLNEAFF	TGCGCCAGCAGCTTGGCCGCCCAGGGGCTTAATGAAGCTTTCTTT
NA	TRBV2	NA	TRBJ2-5	CASSYQGTPQETQYF	TGTGCCAGTTCATATCAAGGAACCCCCCAAGAGACCCAGTACTTC
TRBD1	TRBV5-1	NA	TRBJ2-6	CASSWTGAFSSGANVLTF	TGCGCCAGCAGCTGGACAGGGGCCTTTAGCTCTGGGGCCAACGTCCTGACTTTC
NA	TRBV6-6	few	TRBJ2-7	CASSYGAESSYEQYF	TGTGCCAGCAGTTACGGGGCAGAGAGCTCCTACGAGCAGTACTTC
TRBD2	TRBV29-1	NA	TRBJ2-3	CSVALAGWADTQYF	TGCAGCGTTGCCCTAGCGGGGTGGGCAGATACGCAGTATTTT
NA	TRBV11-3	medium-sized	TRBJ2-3	CASSLHTDTQYF	TGTGCCAGCAGCTTGCACACAGATACGCAGTATTTT
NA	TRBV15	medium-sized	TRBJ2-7	CATSRDRGEEQYF	TGTGCCACCAGCAGAGATCGCGGGGAAGAGCAGTACTTC
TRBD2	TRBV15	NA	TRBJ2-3	CATGAGESTDTQYF	TGTGCCACCGGGGCGGGGGAGTCCACAGATACGCAGTATTTT
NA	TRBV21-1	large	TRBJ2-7	CASSKDGGRYEQYF	TGTGCCAGCAGCAAAGACGGGGGGCGCTACGAGCAGTACTTC
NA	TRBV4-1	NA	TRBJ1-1	CASSQDLSRGGNTEAFF	TGCGCCAGCAGCCAAGATCTTTCCCGGGGCGGGAACACTGAAGCTTTCTTT
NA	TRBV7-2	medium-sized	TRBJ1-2	CASSLSVTPNYGYTF	TGTGCCAGCAGCTTAAGTGTAACCCCGAACTATGGCTACACCTTC
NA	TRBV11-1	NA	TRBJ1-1	CASSPPGPEPNTEAFF	TGTGCCAGCAGCCCCCCCGGGCCAGAACCGAACACTGAAGCTTTCTTT
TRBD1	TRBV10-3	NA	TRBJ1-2	CASVRDRGLGYGYTF	TGTGCCAGCGTCCGGGACAGGGGTCTCGGCTATGGCTACACCTTC
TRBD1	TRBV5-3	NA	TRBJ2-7	CARSPGQGYNEQYF	TGTGCCAGAAGCCCTGGACAGGGATACAACGAGCAGTACTTC
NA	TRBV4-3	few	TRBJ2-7	CASSQGLTSYEQYF	TGCGCCAGCAGCCAAGGGCTTACGTCCTACGAGCAGTACTTC
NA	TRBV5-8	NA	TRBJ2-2	CASSFPWGGELFF	TGTGCCAGCAGCTTCCCCTGGGGCGGGGAGCTGTTTTTT
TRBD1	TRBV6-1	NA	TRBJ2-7	CASRPPGQGSEISYEQYF	TGTGCCAGCAGGCCACCGGGACAGGGGTCGGAGATCTCCTACGAGCAGTACTTC
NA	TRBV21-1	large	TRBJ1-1	CASSKAVNTEAFF	TGTGCCAGCAGCAAAGCGGTGAACACTGAAGCTTTCTTT
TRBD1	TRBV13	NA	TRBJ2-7	CASRTTGGYEQYF	TGTGCCAGCAGGACAACAGGGGGCTACGAGCAGTACTTC
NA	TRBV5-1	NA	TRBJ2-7	CASSLTTYEQYF	TGCGCCAGCAGCTTGACTACCTACGAGCAGTACTTC
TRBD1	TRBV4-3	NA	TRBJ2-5	CASRGTDQETQYF	TGCGCCAGCAGGGGGACAGACCAAGAGACCCAGTACTTC
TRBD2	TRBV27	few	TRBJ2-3	CASSLGSRRGADTQYF	TGTGCCAGCAGTTTAGGATCTAGACGGGGGGCAGATACGCAGTATTTT
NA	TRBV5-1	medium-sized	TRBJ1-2	CASSPETVDYGYTF	TGCGCCAGCAGCCCGGAGACAGTAGACTATGGCTACACCTTC
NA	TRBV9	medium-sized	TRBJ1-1	CASSPRLMNTEAFF	TGTGCCAGCAGCCCACGTCTGATGAACACTGAAGCTTTCTTT
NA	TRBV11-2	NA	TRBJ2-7	CASSFPGNEQYF	TGTGCCAGCAGCTTTCCTGGCAACGAGCAGTACTTC
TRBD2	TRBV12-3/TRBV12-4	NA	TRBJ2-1	CASSFPQRASGGHNEQFF	TGTGCCAGCAGTTTCCCTCAACGGGCTAGCGGGGGACACAATGAGCAGTTCTTC
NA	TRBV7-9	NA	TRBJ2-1	CASSFRGREEQFF	TGTGCCAGCAGCTTTCGTGGCAGGGAGGAGCAGTTCTTC
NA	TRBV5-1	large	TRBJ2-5	CASSLMVGETQYF	TGCGCCAGCAGCTTGATGGTCGGAGAGACCCAGTACTTC
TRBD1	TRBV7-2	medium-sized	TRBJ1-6	CASSLERGLLALHF	TGTGCCAGCAGCTTAGAAAGGGGGCTCTTGGCCCTCCACTTT
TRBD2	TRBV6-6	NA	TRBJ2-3	CASSPFPGGGGDTQYF	TGTGCCAGCAGTCCCTTCCCTGGCGGGGGGGGAGATACGCAGTATTTT
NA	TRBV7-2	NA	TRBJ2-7	CASSPAYEQYF	TGTGCCAGCAGCCCCGCCTACGAGCAGTACTTC
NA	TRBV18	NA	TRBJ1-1	CASSEGGLAFF	TGTGCCAGCTCCGAGGGGGGGCTGGCTTTCTTT
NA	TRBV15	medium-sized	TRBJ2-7	CATSRDRYRANRPYEQYF	TGTGCCACCAGCAGAGATCGGTACAGGGCAAACAGGCCCTACGAGCAGTACTTC
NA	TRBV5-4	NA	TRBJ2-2	CASSLEAGRTGELFF	TGTGCCAGCAGCTTGGAGGCAGGGCGGACCGGGGAGCTGTTTTTT
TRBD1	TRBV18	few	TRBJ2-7	CASSPGTGERYEQYF	TGTGCCAGCTCACCAGGTACAGGGGAACGATACGAGCAGTACTTC
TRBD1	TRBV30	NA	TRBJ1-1	CASGQGARWNTEAFF	TGTGCCAGCGGACAGGGGGCTCGGTGGAACACTGAAGCTTTCTTT
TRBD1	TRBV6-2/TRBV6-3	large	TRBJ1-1	CASSGSGGTEAFF	TGTGCCAGCAGTGGATCAGGGGGAACTGAAGCTTTCTTT